Described below is a single T cell receptor (beta chain) sequence and its context. This sample is drawn from a study of blood T cell repertoires in COVID-19. The method was immunoSEQ multiplex PCR; TCRdb's version includes in-frame clones alone and lacks a portion of them. The sample shows roughly 260,000 clones, more than 75% of them seen only once. CDR1 and CDR2 from the germline V gene are SEHNR and FQNEAQ (reference sequence). CDR3 length equals 15 residues. The V end was cut by 6 bases, the J end by 5 bases, with 19 bases between. This chain links TRBV7-9 with TRBJ2-5, with no clear D. The sample comprised peripheral blood. This receptor was identified in a woman between 50 and 59 years old with acute or convalescent COVID-19. The CDR3 region is CASRLLDLVEETQYF. The CDR3 nucleotides are TGTGCCAGCAGGCTCCTAGATCTGGTTGAGGAGACCCAGTACTTC. The variable domain in full, with the rest retrieved from reference TRBV7-9 and TRBJ2-5, is DTGVSQNPRHKITKRGQNVTFRCDPISEHNRLYWYRQTLGQGPEFLTYFQNEAQLEKSRLLSDRFSAERPKGSFSTLEIQRTEQGDSAMYLCASRLLDLVEETQYFGPGTRLLVL.